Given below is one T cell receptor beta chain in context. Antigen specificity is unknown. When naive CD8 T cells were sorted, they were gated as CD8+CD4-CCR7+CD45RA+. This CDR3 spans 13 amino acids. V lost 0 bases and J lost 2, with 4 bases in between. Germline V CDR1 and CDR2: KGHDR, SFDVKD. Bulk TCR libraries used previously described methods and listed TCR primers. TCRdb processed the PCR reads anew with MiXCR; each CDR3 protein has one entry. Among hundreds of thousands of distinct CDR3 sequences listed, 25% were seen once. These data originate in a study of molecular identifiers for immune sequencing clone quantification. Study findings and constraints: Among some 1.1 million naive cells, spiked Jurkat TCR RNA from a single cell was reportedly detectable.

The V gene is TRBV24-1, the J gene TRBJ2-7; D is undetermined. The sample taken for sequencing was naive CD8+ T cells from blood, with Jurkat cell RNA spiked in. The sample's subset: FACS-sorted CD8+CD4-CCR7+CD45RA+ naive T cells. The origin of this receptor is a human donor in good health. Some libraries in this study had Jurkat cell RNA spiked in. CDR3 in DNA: TGTGCCACCAGTGATTTGGACCCCTACGAGCAGTACTTC. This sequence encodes CATSDLDPYEQYF.